The present TCR beta chain was sequenced within a study of cytomegalovirus exposure and HLA in healthy donors. Turning to the study itself: A prior study identified 120 million or so unique TCR beta sequences from roughly 180 million T cells. Unique TCRs from HLA-typed donors, 70 million to 100 million of them, were held in an early data release.

V dropped 3 bases and J dropped 4 bases, with 15 bases sitting between them. Germline V gene data show CDR1 as SNHLY and CDR2 as FYNNEI. The CDR3 runs 15 residues. In the PCR, 60 Vbeta and 13 Jbeta primers were used. Repertoires were generated with immunoSEQ multiplex PCR, while TCRdb's copy carries only in-frame clones and drops some. Of some 150,000 clones listed, 70% to 85% were seen once; the top ten hold around 1.9%. The chain links TRBV2 to TRBJ1-2; the D gene is possibly TRBD1 (6 bases). The sample taken for sequencing was PBMCs. The source of this sequence is a woman in her thirties or forties in good health and CMV-seronegative. CDR3 sequence: CASSDQQGIAYGYTF. For the CDR3, the DNA is TGTGCCAGCAGTGATCAACAGGGAATAGCCTATGGCTACACCTTC.